This T cell receptor (beta chain) is drawn from a study of cytomegalovirus exposure and HLA in healthy donors. The PCR employed 60 Vbeta primers together with 13 Jbeta primers. The data were produced by immunoSEQ multiplex PCR, yet TCRdb's version contains in-frame clones alone and is incomplete. This repertoire shows about 160,000 clones, around nine tenths found once; its top ten account for 0.65% to 0.9%. Trimming took 7 bases from V and 3 from J; bases not matched to a gene: 2. The CDR3 extends over 12 amino acids. Germline V lookup: CDR1 SQVTM, CDR2 ANQGSEA. The TCR originated in a woman aged 25 to 39 in good health and CMV-seronegative. This chain joins TRBV29-1 and TRBJ2-7; 11 positions agree with TRBD1. Sequencing was carried out using PBMCs. CDR3 residues: CSAGTGGYEQYF. The DNA for the CDR3 is TGCAGCGCTGGGACAGGGGGCTACGAGCAGTACTTC.